This T cell receptor beta chain was observed in a study of T cell responses to AZD1222 COVID-19 vaccine. Overall study: Second-dose intervals of approximately 4 or approximately 12 weeks were pooled.

TCRdb's table, derived via immunoSEQ multiplex PCR, lists solely in-frame clones and lacks some. In the table there are 96,000 or so clones, roughly 87% of which are singletons. The V gene end was trimmed by 3 bases and the J gene end by 0 bases; junction bases not matched to a gene: 2. The CDR3 is made up of 14 amino acids. CDR1 and CDR2 (germline): SGHRS, YFSETQ. The material was peripheral blood, obtained on day 0 of AZD1222 vaccination. V gene TRBV5-1 combines with J gene TRBJ2-5, with 7 bases lining up with TRBD1. The TCR was taken from an adult in good health. CDR3 sequence reads: CASSSTGNQETQYF. The CDR3 nucleotides are TGCGCCAGCAGCTCGACAGGGAACCAAGAGACCCAGTACTTC.